This record looks at one T cell receptor beta chain sequence and its context. Its antigen is currently not known. No much larger clone is present one base from it, and per-base qualities are unavailable. Peripheral blood CD8+ and CD4+ T cells from healthy donors, Susac syndrome patients and multiple sclerosis patients were profiled by high-throughput TCR beta sequencing. Recently defined diagnostic criteria for definite or probable disease were met by the Susac syndrome patients. Bulk CD8+ and CD4+ T cells were purified by magnetic negative isolation, whereas CD8+ TEMRA cells were enriched by FACS. Blood was collected in EDTA tubes and processed within 24 hours, with PBMCs isolated through density gradient centrifugation. PBMCs intended for TCR sequencing were cryopreserved in liquid nitrogen and were subsequently thawed in a 37 degrees C water bath. Purity of sorted or isolated CD4+, CD8+ and CD8+ TEMRA cells was at least 90%.

Per the germline V gene, SQVTM is the CDR1 and ANQGSEA is the CDR2. The cysteine opens and the phenylalanine closes a CDR3 of 12 amino acids. This entry keeps only the CDR3 DNA: 36 bases, framed from base 1. V sheds 4 bases and J sheds 0 bases, leaving 7 bases between their ends. This sample stems from a study of CD8 T cells in Susac syndrome (dated by TCRdb to the late 2010s). About the investigation overall: Among the Susac syndrome patients who were sequenced, clinically active disease was present in about 6 and clinical remission was observed in fewer than 10. At blood withdrawal, Susac syndrome patients were either therapy-naive, taking corticosteroids (in some cases with IVIg as well), or taking IVIg alone. The study used repertoire sequencing to test whether antigen drove CD8+ T cell activation and differentiation in Susac syndrome. The clonality of the CD8+ T cell repertoire was compared across around twelve healthy donors, around 14 Susac syndrome patients and around 16 multiple sclerosis patients. What the authors observed across the whole study: CD8+ repertoires in Susac syndrome showed clonal expansion, which was highest in CD8+ TEMRA cells and was greater in clinically active patients than in remitting patients. Some 15 and five Susac-specific public clones were found in the total CD8+ and CD8+ TEMRA repertoires, respectively. The number of individuals in the TCR sequencing and HLA analysis was acknowledged as relatively small.

RNA was extracted using the RNeasy kit, and roughly 0.5 to 1 ug of the RNA was reverse transcribed with random hexamers. The immunoSEQ multiplex PCR assay, which covers 54 Vbeta and 13 Jbeta segments, was used to amplify TCR beta CDR3 regions. To correct PCR amplification bias, a synthetic template baseline was used for both primer optimization and computational correction. As for how the authors treated the data: Only productive sequences were kept, with reads annotated to V, D and J genes according to IMGT and analyzed in immunoSEQ Analyzer. Clonality was calculated as one minus the Shannon entropy normalized by log2 of the number of productive unique sequences. For each patient and control, public and private clones were evaluated among the 100 most prevalent clones. Clones were defined as Susac-specific if absent from the healthy and MS cohorts, from more than 900 published viral clones and from other ImmuneACCESS disease sequences. Through fastp at Q25 and MiXCR, TCRdb rebuilt clones from the public reads, retaining in-frame beta chains. For every CDR3 protein sequence, its rows merge into one entry that carries the most common genes and DNA. TCRdb's processing, not the authors', yielded these V and J calls. This sample comprises 50,000 to 55,000 distinct CDR3 sequences, approximately 95% of them detected only once. The ten largest clonotypes hold roughly 0.8% of the sample.

The sequence derives from a human donor with Susac syndrome. The chain links TRBV29-1 with TRBJ2-7; no D segment can be confidently identified. The sample comprised CD8+ T cells from PBMCs. CDR3 reads: CSVADTSYEQYF. Here is the DNA: TGCAGCGTTGCCGACACCTCCTACGAGCAGTACTTC.